This TCR beta chain was identified during a study of blood T cell repertoires in COVID-19. Study-wide context: Researchers got acute and convalescent COVID-19 samples from the United States, Italy and Spain.

The CDR3 is 14 residues long. Germline V gene lookup returns CDR1 MNHEY and CDR2 SMNVEV (reference sequence). V lost 6 bases and J lost 3; bases outside the gene matches: 6. Original data processing: For nucleated cells, counts were estimated from reference gene primer amplification. Clones were read by immunoSEQ multiplex PCR, and TCRdb kept only the in-frame ones, dropping some. V and J calls and clone size are copied from that table; D and trimming were computed from the DNA. The table records about 190,000 clones, around 80% of them present only once. This clone was observed a few times. What was sequenced was peripheral blood. The sequence was obtained from a woman aged 55-70 years with COVID-19, enrolled during active disease. This chain links TRBV27 with TRBJ2-5, with 8 bases aligning to TRBD2. The CDR3 spells CASRAGGSEETQYF. CDR3 in DNA: TGTGCCAGCAGGGCGGGGGGAAGCGAAGAGACCCAGTACTTC.